The rows below give T cell receptor beta chains drawn from one sample of a study of identical twins. TCRdb re-called the 5' RACE reads through MiXCR, storing one row per CDR3 protein. The repertoire holds about 890,000 distinct CDR3 sequences, around 12% seen once, with around 1.6% in the top ten. These data also formed part of another study, on yellow fever vaccine responses in identical twins.

Sequencing input: PBMCs. The receptor source for this set is a woman between 18 and 30 years old in good health. Both conserved end residues are part of each CDR3. The D gene is left open where the match is weak. Some rows mark clone size as missing; the rest say once, few, many or name a class of expanded clone.

>TRBJ2-2|15|few|-|TRBV19
CASSIQDGPTGELFF
TGTGCCAGTAGCATTCAGGACGGGCCCACCGGGGAGCTGTTTTTT
>TRBJ2-7|15|-|TRBD2|TRBV27
CASSLDVAGGFEQYF
TGTGCCAGCAGTTTAGACGTAGCGGGAGGGTTTGAGCAGTACTTC
>TRBJ2-1|15|many|TRBD2|TRBV5-1
CASSLGSGNYNEQFF
TGCGCCAGCAGCTTGGGTAGCGGGAATTACAATGAGCAGTTCTTC
>TRBJ2-3|18|few|-|TRBV25-1
CASSPPPSGRDHTDTQYF
TGTGCCAGCAGCCCCCCGCCCTCGGGCCGAGACCACACAGATACGCAGTATTTT
>TRBJ2-1|17|few|-|TRBV24-1
CATSDYTSGGSYNEQFF
TGTGCCACCAGTGACTATACAAGCGGAGGCTCCTACAATGAGCAGTTCTTC
>TRBJ2-2|17|-|-|TRBV9
CASSVRLEPANTGELFF
TGTGCCAGCAGCGTACGGTTGGAGCCGGCGAACACCGGGGAGCTGTTTTTT
>TRBJ2-1|14|-|-|TRBV21-1
CASSKLAGVDEQFF
TGTGCCAGCAGCAAACTAGCGGGAGTGGATGAGCAGTTCTTC
>TRBJ1-2|15|few|-|TRBV12-3/TRBV12-4
CASSLSGRRAYGYTF
TGTGCCAGCAGTTTATCAGGGCGGCGGGCCTATGGCTACACCTTC
>TRBJ2-1|15|-|-|TRBV24-1
CATSAPSGRAYEQFF
TGTGCCACCAGTGCCCCCTCGGGTCGGGCATATGAGCAGTTCTTC
>TRBJ2-1|14|many|TRBD2|TRBV25-1
CASSAGGSRNEQFF
TGTGCCAGCAGTGCGGGCGGGAGTCGGAATGAGCAGTTCTTC
>TRBJ1-3|18|-|-|TRBV10-3
CAIRRGEYSSDSGNTIYF
TGTGCCATCCGAAGGGGAGAGTACAGTTCCGACTCTGGAAACACCATATATTTT
>TRBJ1-4|16|few|TRBD1|TRBV4-3
CASSQDRGATNEKLFF
TGCGCCAGCAGCCAAGACAGGGGGGCAACTAATGAAAAACTGTTTTTT
>TRBJ2-2|15|-|-|TRBV5-1
CASGRDGVNTGELFF
TGCGCCAGCGGTAGGGATGGGGTGAACACCGGGGAGCTGTTTTTT
>TRBJ2-2|15|once|-|TRBV5-1
CASSSSRDLAPELFF
TGCGCCAGCAGCTCCTCACGGGACCTAGCACCGGAGCTGTTTTTT
>TRBJ2-7|16|-|-|TRBV5-5
CASSLAQQGTSYEQYF
TGTGCCAGCAGCTTGGCTCAACAGGGGACTTCCTACGAGCAGTACTTC
>TRBJ1-2|12|few|-|TRBV20-1
CSANSDRYGYTF
TGCAGTGCTAACAGTGACCGATATGGCTACACCTTC
>TRBJ2-1|13|few|-|TRBV5-1
CASSRSSQGEQFF
TGCGCCAGCAGCCGGAGTAGTCAAGGTGAGCAGTTCTTC
>TRBJ2-3|17|-|-|TRBV9
CASSDEVREFSTDTQYF
TGTGCCAGCAGCGATGAGGTACGAGAGTTTAGCACAGATACGCAGTATTTT
>TRBJ2-4|14|-|-|TRBV4-1
CASSPEVAKNIQYF
TGCGCCAGCAGCCCGGAAGTAGCCAAAAACATTCAGTACTTC
>TRBJ1-1|17|many|-|TRBV4-1
CASSQEQTGRRNTEAFF
TGCGCCAGCAGCCAAGAACAGACGGGACGGAGGAACACTGAAGCTTTCTTT
>TRBJ2-1|15|-|-|TRBV12-3/TRBV12-4
CASIPHQGYNNEQFF
TGTGCCAGCATCCCGCACCAGGGATACAACAATGAGCAGTTCTTC
>TRBJ2-7|14|few|-|TRBV2
CASSGGQGYHEQYF
TGTGCCAGCAGTGGGGGGCAGGGGTACCACGAGCAGTACTTC
>TRBJ2-2|14|few|TRBD1|TRBV2
CASSTTGGDGELFF
TGTGCCAGCAGCACAACAGGGGGAGACGGGGAGCTGTTTTTT
>TRBJ1-1|13|many|-|TRBV14
CASSQTGNTEAFF
TGTGCCAGTAGCCAGACAGGGAACACTGAAGCTTTCTTT
>TRBJ1-3|13|many|-|TRBV20-1
CSARDSSGNTIYF
TGCAGTGCTAGGGACAGCTCTGGAAACACCATATATTTT
>TRBJ2-7|14|-|TRBD1|TRBV5-1
CATRTGANSYEQYF
TGCGCCACCAGGACAGGGGCCAACTCCTACGAGCAGTACTTC
>TRBJ2-1|15|-|TRBD2|TRBV28
CASCAAGGSYNEQFF
TGTGCCAGCTGCGCAGCGGGAGGGTCCTACAATGAGCAGTTCTTC
>TRBJ2-1|15|-|-|TRBV14
CASSLAQGPYNEQFF
TGTGCCAGCAGCCTAGCTCAGGGGCCCTACAATGAGCAGTTCTTC
>TRBJ2-1|14|many|-|TRBV7-6
CASSSGTPINEQFF
TGTGCCAGCAGCTCCGGGACACCGATCAATGAGCAGTTCTTC
>TRBJ2-5|16|many|-|TRBV3-1
CASSQDRAEMGETQYF
TGTGCCAGCAGCCAAGATCGGGCGGAAATGGGCGAGACCCAGTACTTC